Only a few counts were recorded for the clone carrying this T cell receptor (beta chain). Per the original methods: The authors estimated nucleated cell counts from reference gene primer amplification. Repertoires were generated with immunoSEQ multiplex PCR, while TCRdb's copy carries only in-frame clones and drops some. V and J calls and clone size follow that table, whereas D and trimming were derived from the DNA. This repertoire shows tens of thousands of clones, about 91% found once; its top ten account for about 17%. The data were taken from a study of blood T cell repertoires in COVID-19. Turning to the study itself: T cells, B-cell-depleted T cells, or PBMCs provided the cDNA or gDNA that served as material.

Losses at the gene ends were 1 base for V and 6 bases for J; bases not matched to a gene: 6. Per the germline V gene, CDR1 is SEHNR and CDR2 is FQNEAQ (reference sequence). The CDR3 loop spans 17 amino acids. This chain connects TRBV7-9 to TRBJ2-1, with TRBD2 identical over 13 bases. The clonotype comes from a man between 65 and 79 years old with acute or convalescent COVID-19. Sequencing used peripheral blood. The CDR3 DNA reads TGTGCCAGCAGCTTAGGGGCCGGGACTAGCGGGGCCAATGAGCAGTTCTTC. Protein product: CASSLGAGTSGANEQFF.